This TCR beta chain emerged from a study of blood T cell repertoires in COVID-19. The wider study: Researchers got acute and convalescent COVID-19 samples from the United States, Italy and Spain. The cDNA or gDNA used as material had been derived from T cells, B-cell-depleted T cells, or PBMCs.

While infection was still active, Seattle patients were enrolled and then followed longitudinally. V was cut by 7 bases and J by 7 bases, with 26 bases left in between. The CDR3 sequence is 16 residues long. Germline V gene data show CDR1 as PRHDT and CDR2 as FYEKMQ (reference sequence). Study processing details: Nucleated cell number was recorded as an estimate derived from reference gene primer amplification. Clones were read by immunoSEQ multiplex PCR, and TCRdb kept only the in-frame ones, dropping some. The V and J calls and the clone size are those of that table, but D and trimming were determined from the DNA. The table records under 250,000 clones, about 87% of them present only once.

The chain couples TRBV13 to TRBJ2-7; D is possibly TRBD1 (6 bases). The sample comprised peripheral blood. The clonotype comes from a man between 25 and 39 years old with COVID-19, enrolled during active disease. CDR3 DNA: TGTGCCAGCACCCAGTCTGGCACAGGGCCCTCGGGGGAGCAGTACTTC. It is translated as CASTQSGTGPSGEQYF.